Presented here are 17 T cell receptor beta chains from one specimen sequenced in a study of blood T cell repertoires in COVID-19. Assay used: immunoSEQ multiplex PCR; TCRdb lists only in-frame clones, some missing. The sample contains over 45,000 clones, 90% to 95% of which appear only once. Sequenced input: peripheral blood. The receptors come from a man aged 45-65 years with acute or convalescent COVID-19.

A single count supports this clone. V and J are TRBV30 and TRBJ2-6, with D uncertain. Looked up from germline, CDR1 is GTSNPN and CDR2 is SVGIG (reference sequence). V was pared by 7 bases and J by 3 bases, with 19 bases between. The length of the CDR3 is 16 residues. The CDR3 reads CASFTLEQHGANVLTF. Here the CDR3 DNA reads TGTGCCTCTTTTACCCTGGAGCAACATGGGGCCAACGTCCTGACTTTC.

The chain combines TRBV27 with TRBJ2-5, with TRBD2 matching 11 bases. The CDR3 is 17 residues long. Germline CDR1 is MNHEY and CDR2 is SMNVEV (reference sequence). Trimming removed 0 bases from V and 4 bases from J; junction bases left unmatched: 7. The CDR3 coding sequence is TGTGCCAGCAGTTTATCGAAGGCTAGCGGGAGGTTAGAGACCCAGTACTTC. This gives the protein CASSLSKASGRLETQYF.

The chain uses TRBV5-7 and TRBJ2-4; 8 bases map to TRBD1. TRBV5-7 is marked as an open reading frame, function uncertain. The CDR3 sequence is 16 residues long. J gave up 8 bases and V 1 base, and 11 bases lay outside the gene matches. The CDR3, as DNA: TGTGCCAGCAGCTTGCTGGACGGGACAGGCGGGCACATTCAGTACTTC. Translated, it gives CASSLLDGTGGHIQYF.

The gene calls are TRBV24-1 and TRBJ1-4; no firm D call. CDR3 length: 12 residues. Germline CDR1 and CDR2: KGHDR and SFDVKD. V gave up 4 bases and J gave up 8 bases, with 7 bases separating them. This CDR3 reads CATSDQYEKLFF. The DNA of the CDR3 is TGTGCCACCAGTGACCAGTACGAAAAACTGTTTTTT.

The CDR3 DNA follows: TGTGCCAGCAGTCCGCGACCTCGGGGGGGCAATGCAGATACGCAGTATTTT. As protein: CASSPRPRGGNADTQYF. The V gene is TRBV6-6, the J gene TRBJ2-3; 8 bases are a match to TRBD2. The CDR3 length is 17 residues. Germline CDR1 and CDR2: MNHNY and SVGAGI (reference sequence). J lost 4 bases, V lost 5 bases, and 14 bases had no gene match.

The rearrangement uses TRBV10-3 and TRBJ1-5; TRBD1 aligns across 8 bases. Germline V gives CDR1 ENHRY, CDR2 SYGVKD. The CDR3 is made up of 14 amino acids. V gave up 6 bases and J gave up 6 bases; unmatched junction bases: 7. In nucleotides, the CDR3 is TGTGCCATCAGCACCGACAGGGGAGGTCAGCCCCAGCATTTT. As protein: CAISTDRGGQPQHF.

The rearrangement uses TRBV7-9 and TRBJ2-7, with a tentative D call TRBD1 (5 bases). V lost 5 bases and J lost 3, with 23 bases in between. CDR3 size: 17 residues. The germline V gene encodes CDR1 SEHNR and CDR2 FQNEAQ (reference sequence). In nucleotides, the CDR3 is TGTGCCAGCAGCGCCCGTCCCGCTGACAGTACCCACTACGAGCAGTACTTC. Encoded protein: CASSARPADSTHYEQYF. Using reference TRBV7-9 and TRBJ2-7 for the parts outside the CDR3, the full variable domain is DTGVSQNPRHKITKRGQNVTFRCDPISEHNRLYWYRQTLGQGPEFLTYFQNEAQLEKSRLLSDRFSAERPKGSFSTLEIQRTEQGDSAMYLCASSARPADSTHYEQYFGPGTRLTVT.

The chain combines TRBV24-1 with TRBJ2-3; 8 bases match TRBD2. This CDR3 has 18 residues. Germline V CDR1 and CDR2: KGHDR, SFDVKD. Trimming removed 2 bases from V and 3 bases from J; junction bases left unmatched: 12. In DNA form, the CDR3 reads TGTGCCACCAGTGATTGGGCGGGGGGCAGGGGACGAACAGATACGCAGTATTTT. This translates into CATSDWAGGRGRTDTQYF.

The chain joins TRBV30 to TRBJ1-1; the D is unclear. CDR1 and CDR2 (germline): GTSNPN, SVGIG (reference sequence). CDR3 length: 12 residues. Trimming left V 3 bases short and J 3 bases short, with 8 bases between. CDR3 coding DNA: TGTGCCTGGAGACCCGGGGACACTGAAGCTTTCTTT. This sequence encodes CAWRPGDTEAFF. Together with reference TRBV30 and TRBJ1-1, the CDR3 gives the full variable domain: SQTIHQWPATLVQPVGSPLSLECTVEGTSNPNLYWYRQAAGRGLQLLFYSVGIGQISSEVPQNLSASRPQDRQFILSSKKLLLSDSGFYLCAWRPGDTEAFFGQGTRLTVV.

The CDR3 DNA reads as TGTGTCAGAAGCTTATCGAAAACAGGGGATATCTCGAACACTGAAGCTTTCTTT. It translates to CVRSLSKTGDISNTEAFF. The V call is TRBV7-5, the J call TRBJ1-1; TRBD1 was called by the table and not checked on the DNA. TRBV7-5 is annotated as a pseudogene. The CDR3 has 18 residues.

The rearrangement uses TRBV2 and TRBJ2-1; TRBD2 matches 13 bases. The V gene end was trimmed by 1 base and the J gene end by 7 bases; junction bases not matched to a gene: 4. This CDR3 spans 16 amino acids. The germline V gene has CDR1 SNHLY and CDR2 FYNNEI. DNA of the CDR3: TGTGCCAGCAGTGAAGTAGTGGGACTAGCGGGGAATGAGCAGTTCTTC. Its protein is CASSEVVGLAGNEQFF.

In nucleotides, the CDR3 is TGCAGTGCTAGTGCGGCTTTTAGAGGGAACACTGAAGCTTTCTTT. It specifies CSASAAFRGNTEAFF. The chain recombines TRBV20-1 with TRBJ1-1; D uncertain. In germline, CDR1 is DFQATT, CDR2 SNEGSKA (reference sequence). V was pared by 3 bases and J by 1 base, with 15 bases between. This CDR3 is 15 amino acids long.

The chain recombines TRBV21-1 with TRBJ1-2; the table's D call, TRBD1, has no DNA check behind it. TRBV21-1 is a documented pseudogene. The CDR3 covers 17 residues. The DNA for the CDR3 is TGTGCCAGCAGCACTGCCGGGACAGGGAGGGTGTTGAATGGCTACACCTTC. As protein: CASSTAGTGRVLNGYTF.

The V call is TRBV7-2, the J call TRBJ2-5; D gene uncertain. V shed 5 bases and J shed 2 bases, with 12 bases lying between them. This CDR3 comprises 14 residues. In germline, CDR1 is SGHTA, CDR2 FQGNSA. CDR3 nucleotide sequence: TGTGCCAGCAGCCCCCTTTACAGTCAAGAGACCCAGTACTTC. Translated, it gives CASSPLYSQETQYF.

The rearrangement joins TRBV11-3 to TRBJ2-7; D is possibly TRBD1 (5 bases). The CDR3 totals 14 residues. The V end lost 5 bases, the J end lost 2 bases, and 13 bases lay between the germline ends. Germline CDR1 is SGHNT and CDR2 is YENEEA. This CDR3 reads CASSQGAGTYEQYF. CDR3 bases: TGTGCCAGCAGCCAAGGCGCAGGGACCTACGAGCAGTACTTC.

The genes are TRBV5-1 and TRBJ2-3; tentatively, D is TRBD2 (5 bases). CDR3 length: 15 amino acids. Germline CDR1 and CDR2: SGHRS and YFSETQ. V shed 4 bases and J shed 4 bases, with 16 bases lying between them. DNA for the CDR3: TGCGCCAGCAGCCGCGAAACTAGAAGCGCAGATACGCAGTATTTT. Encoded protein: CASSRETRSADTQYF. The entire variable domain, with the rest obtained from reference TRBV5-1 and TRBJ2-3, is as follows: KAGVTQTPRYLIKTRGQQVTLSCSPISGHRSVSWYQQTPGQGLQFLFEYFSETQRNKGNFPGRFSGRQFSNSRSEMNVSTLELGDSALYLCASSRETRSADTQYFGPGTRLTVL.

DNA for the CDR3: TGTGCCAGCAGCTCGCCCCTCGGGACAGGGGCTGGAAACACCATATATTTT. It encodes CASSSPLGTGAGNTIYF. V is TRBV7-8 and J is TRBJ1-3; the match to TRBD1 covers 10 bases. Germline trimming cut 4 bases from V and 2 bases from J; bases unmatched to any gene: 8. Germline loops: CDR1 SGHVS, CDR2 FQNEAQ. The length of the CDR3 is 17 residues.